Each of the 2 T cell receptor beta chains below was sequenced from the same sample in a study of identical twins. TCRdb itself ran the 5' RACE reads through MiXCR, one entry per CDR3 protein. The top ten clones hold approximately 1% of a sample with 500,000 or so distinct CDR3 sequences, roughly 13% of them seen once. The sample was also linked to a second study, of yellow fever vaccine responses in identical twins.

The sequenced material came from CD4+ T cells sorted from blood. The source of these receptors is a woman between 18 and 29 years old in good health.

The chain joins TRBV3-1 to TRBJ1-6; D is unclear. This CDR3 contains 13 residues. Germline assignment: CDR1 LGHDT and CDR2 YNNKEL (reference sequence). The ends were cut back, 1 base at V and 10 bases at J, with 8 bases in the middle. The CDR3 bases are TGTGCCAGCAGCCAAGGGGATGGGTCACCCCTCCACTTT. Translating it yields CASSQGDGSPLHF.

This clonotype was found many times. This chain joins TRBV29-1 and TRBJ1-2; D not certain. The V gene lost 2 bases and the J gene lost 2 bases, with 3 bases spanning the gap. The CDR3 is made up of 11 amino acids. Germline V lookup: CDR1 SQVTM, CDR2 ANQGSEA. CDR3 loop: CSVELNYGYTF. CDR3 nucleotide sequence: TGCAGCGTTGAACTAAACTATGGCTACACCTTC.